This T cell receptor (beta chain) was captured by sequencing in a study of chemoradiotherapy in HPV16-positive cancers. The V and J ends lost 0 bases and 2 bases respectively, with 8 bases between them. This CDR3 is 14 amino acids long. Per germline, CDR1 SGHRS and CDR2 YFSETQ. TCRdb's table, derived via immunoSEQ multiplex PCR, lists solely in-frame clones and lacks some. Among about 15,000 clones, approximately 91% were seen once, and the ten largest hold roughly 2.5%. The sequenced sample was blood, obtained from a patient who underwent chemoradiotherapy. J is TRBJ1-2 and V is TRBV5-1, with no clear D. This receptor was identified in a human donor with HPV-associated anogenital cancer. CDR3 loop: CASSLAAVNYGYTF. The CDR3 DNA reads TGCGCCAGCAGCTTGGCCGCAGTGAACTATGGCTACACCTTC.